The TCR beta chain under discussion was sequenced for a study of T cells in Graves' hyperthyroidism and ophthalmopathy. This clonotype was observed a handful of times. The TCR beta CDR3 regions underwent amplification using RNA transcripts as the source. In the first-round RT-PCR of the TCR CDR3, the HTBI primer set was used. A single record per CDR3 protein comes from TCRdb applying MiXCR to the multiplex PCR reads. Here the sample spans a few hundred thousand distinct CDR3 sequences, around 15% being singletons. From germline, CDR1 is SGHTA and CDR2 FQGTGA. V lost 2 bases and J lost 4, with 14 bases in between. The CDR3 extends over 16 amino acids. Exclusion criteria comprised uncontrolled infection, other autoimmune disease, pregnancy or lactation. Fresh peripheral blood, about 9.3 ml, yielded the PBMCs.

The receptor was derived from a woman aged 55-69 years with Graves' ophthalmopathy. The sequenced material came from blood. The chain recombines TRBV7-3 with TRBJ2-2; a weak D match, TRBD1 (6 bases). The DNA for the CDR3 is TGTGCCAGCAGCTTACAGGACAGCCGAAGCACCGGGGAGCTGTTTTTT. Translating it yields CASSLQDSRSTGELFF.